This T cell receptor beta chain was obtained from a study of blood T cell repertoires in COVID-19. On the study more broadly: Samples representing acute and convalescent COVID-19 were sourced from the United States, Italy and Spain. Sources were T cells, B-cell-depleted T cells, or PBMCs; the material itself was cDNA or gDNA.

Germline-derived CDR1 and CDR2 are LNHNV and YYDKDF (reference sequence). CDR3 size: 14 residues. The trim removed 0 bases at V and 6 bases at J, leaving 4 bases unmatched. In the authors' workflow: Reference gene primer amplification gave nucleated cell count estimates. Clones were read by immunoSEQ multiplex PCR, and TCRdb kept only the in-frame ones, dropping some. V, J and clone size are taken as reported in that table, and D and trimming were inferred from the DNA itself. The sample shows hundreds of thousands of clones, around nine tenths of them seen only once. The J gene is TRBJ2-7, the V gene TRBV15, with TRBD1 matching over 8 bases. The sequencing input was peripheral blood. This TCR was sampled from a human donor in a cohort sampled during active COVID-19. CDR3 sequence: CATSRDRGPGEQYF. Here the CDR3 DNA reads TGTGCCACCAGCAGAGACAGGGGGCCCGGCGAGCAGTACTTC. Based on the CDR3 plus reference TRBV15 and TRBJ2-7, the full variable domain is DAMVIQNPRYQVTQFGKPVTLSCSQTLNHNVMYWYQQKSSQAPKLLFHYYDKDFNNEADTPDNFQSRRPNTSFCFLDIRSPGLGDTAMYLCATSRDRGPGEQYFGPGTRLTVT.